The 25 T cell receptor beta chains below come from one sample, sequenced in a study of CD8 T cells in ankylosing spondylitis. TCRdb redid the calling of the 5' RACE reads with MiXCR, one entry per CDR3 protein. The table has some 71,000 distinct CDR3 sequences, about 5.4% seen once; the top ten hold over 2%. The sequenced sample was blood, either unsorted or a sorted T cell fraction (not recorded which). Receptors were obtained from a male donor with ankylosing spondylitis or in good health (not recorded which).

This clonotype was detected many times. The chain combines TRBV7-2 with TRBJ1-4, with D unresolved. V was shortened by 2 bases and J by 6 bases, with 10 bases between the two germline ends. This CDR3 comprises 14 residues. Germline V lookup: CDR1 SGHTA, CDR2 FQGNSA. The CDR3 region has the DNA TGTGCCAGCAGCTTATTCACCCGGGATGAAAAACTGTTTTTT. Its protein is CASSLFTRDEKLFF.

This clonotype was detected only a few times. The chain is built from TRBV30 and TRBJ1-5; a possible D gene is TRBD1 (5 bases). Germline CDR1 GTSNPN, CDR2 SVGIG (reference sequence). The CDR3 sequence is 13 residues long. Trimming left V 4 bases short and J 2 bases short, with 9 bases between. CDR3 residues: CAWKGKGNQPQHF. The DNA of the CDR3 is TGTGCCTGGAAGGGGAAAGGCAATCAGCCCCAGCATTTT.

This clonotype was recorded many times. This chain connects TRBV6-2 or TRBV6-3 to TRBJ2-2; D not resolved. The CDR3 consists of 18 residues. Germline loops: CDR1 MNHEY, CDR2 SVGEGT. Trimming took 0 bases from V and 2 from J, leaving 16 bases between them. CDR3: CASSYSVPSRTNTGELFF. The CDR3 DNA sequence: TGTGCCAGCAGTTACTCGGTCCCCTCACGAACTAACACCGGGGAGCTGTTTTTT.

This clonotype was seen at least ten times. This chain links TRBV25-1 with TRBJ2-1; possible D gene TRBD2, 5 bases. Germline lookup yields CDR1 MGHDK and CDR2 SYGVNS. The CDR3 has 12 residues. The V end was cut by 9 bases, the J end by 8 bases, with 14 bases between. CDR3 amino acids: CASQAGLDEQFF. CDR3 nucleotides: TGTGCCAGTCAGGCGGGTCTGGATGAGCAGTTCTTC.

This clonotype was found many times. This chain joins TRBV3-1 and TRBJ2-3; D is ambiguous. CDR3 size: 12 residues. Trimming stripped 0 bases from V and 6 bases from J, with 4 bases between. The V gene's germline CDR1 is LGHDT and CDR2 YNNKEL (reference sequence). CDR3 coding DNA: TGTGCCAGCAGCCAAGAGGTGGATACGCAGTATTTT. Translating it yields CASSQEVDTQYF.

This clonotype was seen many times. In DNA form, the CDR3 reads TGTGCCAGCAGCCAAGATAGGATTAGCGGGGGCCTCATCCCGGGTCGAGAGACCCAGTACTTC. Residues: CASSQDRISGGLIPGRETQYF. This chain uses TRBV3-1 with TRBJ2-5, with 9 bases lining up with TRBD2. V trimming: 0 bases; J trimming: 4 bases; junction bases outside the gene matches: 21. The CDR3 has 21 residues. Germline CDR1 reads LGHDT; CDR2 reads YNNKEL (reference sequence).

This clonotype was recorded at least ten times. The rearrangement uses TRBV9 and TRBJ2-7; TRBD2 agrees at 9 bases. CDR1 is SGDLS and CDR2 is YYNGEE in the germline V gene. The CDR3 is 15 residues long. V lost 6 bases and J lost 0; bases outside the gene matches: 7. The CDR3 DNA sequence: TGTGCCAGCACCCAGGGAGCGGGGGGCTCCTACGAGCAGTACTTC. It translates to CASTQGAGGSYEQYF.

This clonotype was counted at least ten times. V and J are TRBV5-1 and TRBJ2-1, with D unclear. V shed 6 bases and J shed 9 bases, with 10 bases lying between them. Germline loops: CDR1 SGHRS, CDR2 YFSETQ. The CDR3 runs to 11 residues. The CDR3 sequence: CASTLEVEQFF. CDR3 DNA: TGCGCCAGCACGCTAGAGGTTGAGCAGTTCTTC. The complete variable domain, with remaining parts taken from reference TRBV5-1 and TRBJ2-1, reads KAGVTQTPRYLIKTRGQQVTLSCSPISGHRSVSWYQQTPGQGLQFLFEYFSETQRNKGNFPGRFSGRQFSNSRSEMNVSTLELGDSALYLCASTLEVEQFFGPGTRLTVL.

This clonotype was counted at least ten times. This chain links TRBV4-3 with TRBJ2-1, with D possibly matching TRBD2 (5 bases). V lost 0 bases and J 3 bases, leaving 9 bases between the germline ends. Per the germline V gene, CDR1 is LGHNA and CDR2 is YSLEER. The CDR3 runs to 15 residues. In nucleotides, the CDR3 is TGCGCCAGCAGCCAAGAAGGAGGAGACTACAATGAGCAGTTCTTC. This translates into CASSQEGGDYNEQFF.

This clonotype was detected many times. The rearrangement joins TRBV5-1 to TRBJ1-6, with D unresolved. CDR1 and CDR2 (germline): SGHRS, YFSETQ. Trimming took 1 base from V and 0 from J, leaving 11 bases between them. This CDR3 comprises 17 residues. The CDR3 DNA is TGCGCCAGCAGCTTGTCCAGCTCTAGCTCCTATAATTCACCCCTCCACTTT. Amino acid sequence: CASSLSSSSSYNSPLHF.

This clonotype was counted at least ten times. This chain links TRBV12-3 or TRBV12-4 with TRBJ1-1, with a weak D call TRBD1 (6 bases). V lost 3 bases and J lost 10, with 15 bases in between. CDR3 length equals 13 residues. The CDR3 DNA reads TGTGCCAGCAGTTTTCGGGGGGCGAGGATAGCTTTCTTT. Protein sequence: CASSFRGARIAFF.

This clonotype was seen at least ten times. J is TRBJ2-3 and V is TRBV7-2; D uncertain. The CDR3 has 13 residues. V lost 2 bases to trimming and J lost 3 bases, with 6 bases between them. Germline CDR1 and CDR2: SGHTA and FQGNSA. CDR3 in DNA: TGTGCCAGCAGCTTACAGACGACAGATACGCAGTATTTT. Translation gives CASSLQTTDTQYF.

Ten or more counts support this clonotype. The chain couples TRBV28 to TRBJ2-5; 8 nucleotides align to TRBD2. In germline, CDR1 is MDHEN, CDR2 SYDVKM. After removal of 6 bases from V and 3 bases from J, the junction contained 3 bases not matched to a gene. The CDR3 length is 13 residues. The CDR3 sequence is CASSLSGEETQYF. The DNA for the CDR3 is TGTGCCAGCAGCCTTAGCGGGGAAGAGACCCAGTACTTC. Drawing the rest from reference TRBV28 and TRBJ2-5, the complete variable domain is DVKVTQSSRYLVKRTGEKVFLECVQDMDHENMFWYRQDPGLGLRLIYFSYDVKMKEKGDIPEGYSVSREKKERFSLILESASTNQTSMYLCASSLSGEETQYFGPGTRLLVL.

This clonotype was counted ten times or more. The CDR3 coding sequence is TGTGCCAGCAGTGACAGGGACGACACAGATACGCAGTATTTT. Its protein is CASSDRDDTDTQYF. The rearrangement uses TRBV25-1 and TRBJ2-3; TRBD1 or TRBD2 may be the D gene (5 bases each). Looked up from germline, CDR1 is MGHDK and CDR2 is SYGVNS. CDR3 length: 14 amino acids. Trimming pared 3 bases from V and 2 bases from J, leaving 9 bases between. Variable domain in full (rest from reference TRBV25-1 and TRBJ2-3): EADIYQTPRYLVIGTGKKITLECSQTMGHDKMYWYQQDPGMELHLIHYSYGVNSTEKGDLSSESTVSRIRTEHFPLTLESARPSHTSQYLCASSDRDDTDTQYFGPGTRLTVL.

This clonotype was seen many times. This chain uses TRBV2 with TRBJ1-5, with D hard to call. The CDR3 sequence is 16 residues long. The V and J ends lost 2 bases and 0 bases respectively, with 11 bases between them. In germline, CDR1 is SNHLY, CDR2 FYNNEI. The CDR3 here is CASSEFLGISNQPQHF. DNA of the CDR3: TGTGCCAGCAGTGAATTTTTGGGGATTAGCAATCAGCCCCAGCATTTT.

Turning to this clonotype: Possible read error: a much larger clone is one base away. CDR3 amino acids: CASPPGLAEDEQFF. As DNA, the CDR3 is TGTGCCAGCCCACCGGGACTAGCGGAGGATGAGCAGTTCTTC. The genes are TRBV18 and TRBJ2-1; TRBD2 agrees at 11 bases. Germline lookup yields CDR1 KGHSH and CDR2 LQKENI. The CDR3 is made up of 14 amino acids.

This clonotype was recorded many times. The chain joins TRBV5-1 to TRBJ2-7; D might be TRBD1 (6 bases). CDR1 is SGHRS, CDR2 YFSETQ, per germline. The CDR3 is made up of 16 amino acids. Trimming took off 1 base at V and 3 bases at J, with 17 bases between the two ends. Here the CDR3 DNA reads TGCGCCAGCAGCTTGTCACCAGGGGCCAACGGCTACGAGCAGTACTTC. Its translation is CASSLSPGANGYEQYF.

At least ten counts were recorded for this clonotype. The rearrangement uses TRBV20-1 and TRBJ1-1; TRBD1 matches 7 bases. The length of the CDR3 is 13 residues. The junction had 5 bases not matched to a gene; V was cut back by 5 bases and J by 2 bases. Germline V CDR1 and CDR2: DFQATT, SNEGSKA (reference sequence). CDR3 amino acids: CSAPGQPNTEAFF. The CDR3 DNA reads TGCAGTGCTCCGGGACAGCCTAACACTGAAGCTTTCTTT.

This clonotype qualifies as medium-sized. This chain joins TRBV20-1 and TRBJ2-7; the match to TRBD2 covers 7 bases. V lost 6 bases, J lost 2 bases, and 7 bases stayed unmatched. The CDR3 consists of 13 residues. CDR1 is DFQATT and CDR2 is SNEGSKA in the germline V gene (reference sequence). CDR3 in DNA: TGCAGTGCCACCGGGGGGTCCCCCTACGAGCAGTACTTC. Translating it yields CSATGGSPYEQYF.

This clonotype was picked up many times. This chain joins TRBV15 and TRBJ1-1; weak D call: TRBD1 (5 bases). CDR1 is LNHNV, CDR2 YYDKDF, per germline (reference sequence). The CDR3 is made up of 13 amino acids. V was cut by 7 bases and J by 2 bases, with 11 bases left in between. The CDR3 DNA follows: TGTGCCACCAATTCAGGGAGAAACACTGAAGCTTTCTTT. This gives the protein CATNSGRNTEAFF.

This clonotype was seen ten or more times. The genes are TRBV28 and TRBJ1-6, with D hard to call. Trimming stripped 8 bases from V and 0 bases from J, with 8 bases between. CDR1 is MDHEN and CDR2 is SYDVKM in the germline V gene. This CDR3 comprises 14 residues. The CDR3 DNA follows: TGTGCCAGCCTTAAAAGCTCCTATAATTCACCCCTCCACTTT. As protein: CASLKSSYNSPLHF.

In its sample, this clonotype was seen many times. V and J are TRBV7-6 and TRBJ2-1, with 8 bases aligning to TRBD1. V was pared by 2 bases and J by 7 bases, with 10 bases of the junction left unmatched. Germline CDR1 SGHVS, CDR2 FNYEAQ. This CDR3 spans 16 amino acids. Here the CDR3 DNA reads TGTGCCAGCAGCTTAAGGGTCCAGGGGGCCCGGAATGAGCAGTTCTTC. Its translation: CASSLRVQGARNEQFF.

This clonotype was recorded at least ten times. Written as DNA, the CDR3 is TGTGCCAGCAGCTTTAGCGGGGGGAATGAGCAGTTCTTC. It encodes CASSFSGGNEQFF. The J gene is TRBJ2-1, the V gene TRBV7-3, with 10 positions matching TRBD2. Germline V gives CDR1 SGHTA, CDR2 FQGTGA. This CDR3 has 13 amino acids. With 3 bases clipped from V and 7 bases from J, the junction kept 0 bases outside the gene matches. Complete variable domain (other parts from reference TRBV7-3 and TRBJ2-1): GAGVSQTPSNKVTEKGKYVELRCDPISGHTALYWYRQSLGQGPEFLIYFQGTGAADDSGLPNDRFFAVRPEGSVSTLKIQRTERGDSAVYLCASSFSGGNEQFFGPGTRLTVL.

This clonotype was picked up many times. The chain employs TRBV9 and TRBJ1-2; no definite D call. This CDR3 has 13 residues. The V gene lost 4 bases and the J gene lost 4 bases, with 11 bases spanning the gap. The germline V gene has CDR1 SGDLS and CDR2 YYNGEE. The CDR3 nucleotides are TGTGCCAGCAGCCGGGCGGATGGCTATGGCTACACCTTC. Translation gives CASSRADGYGYTF.

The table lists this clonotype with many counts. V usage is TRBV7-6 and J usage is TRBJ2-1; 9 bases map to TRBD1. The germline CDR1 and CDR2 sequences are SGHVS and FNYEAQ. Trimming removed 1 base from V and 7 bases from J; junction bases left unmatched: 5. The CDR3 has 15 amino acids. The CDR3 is CASSLVGQGGNEQFF. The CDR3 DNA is TGTGCCAGCAGCTTAGTGGGACAGGGAGGAAATGAGCAGTTCTTC.